This is a list of T cell receptor beta chains from one sample in a study of CD8 T cells in Susac syndrome. TCRdb recomputed calls from the immunoSEQ multiplex PCR reads with MiXCR, one row per CDR3 protein. The sample includes 140,000 or so distinct CDR3 sequences, approximately 96% of them seen just once. The sequenced sample was CD4+ T cells from PBMCs. These receptors all stem from a human donor with multiple sclerosis. Both conserved end residues are part of each CDR3. A D gene is named only where the DNA matches it firmly. Size tells how often a clone was seen (once, few, many) or the class of an expanded clone, and some rows leave it out.

CATSGPGMAEAFF TGTGCCACCAGTGGGCCAGGGATGGCTGAAGCTTTCTTT - - TRBJ1-1 TRBV24-1
CSAAVTEQYF TGCAGTGCGGCGGTTACCGAGCAGTACTTC - - TRBJ2-7 TRBV20-1
CASSEGQGERETQYF TGTGCCAGCAGTGAAGGGCAGGGGGAACGAGAGACCCAGTACTTC - TRBD1 TRBJ2-5 TRBV25-1
CASSQDRGAGDNEQFF TGTGCCAGCAGCCAAGATCGTGGAGCGGGGGATAATGAGCAGTTCTTC - TRBD2 TRBJ2-1 TRBV3-1
CASRQDLYEQYF TGTGCCAGCAGACAGGATTTGTACGAGCAGTACTTC - - TRBJ2-7 TRBV2
CASSYSTGAGGYTF TGTGCCAGCAGCTACAGCACAGGGGCGGGTGGCTACACCTTC once TRBD1 TRBJ1-2 TRBV27
CASSITGTPRRYTF TGTGCCAGTAGTATTACCGGGACTCCGCGACGCTACACCTTC - - TRBJ1-2 TRBV19
CASSLRTEGEAFF TGTGCCAGCAGCCTCAGGACAGAAGGTGAAGCTTTCTTT - - TRBJ1-1 TRBV3-1
CSARGMPGVNNEKLFF TGCAGTGCTAGAGGAATGCCGGGGGTTAATAATGAAAAACTGTTTTTT - - TRBJ1-4 TRBV20-1
CATGTGTGNQPQHF TGTGCCACCGGGACAGGGACGGGCAATCAGCCCCAGCATTTT - TRBD1 TRBJ1-5 TRBV24-1
CASSEARFYEQFF TGTGCCAGCAGTGAAGCACGCTTCTATGAGCAGTTCTTC - - TRBJ2-1 TRBV2
CASSLDGFNEKLFF TGTGCCAGCAGCTTAGACGGATTCAATGAAAAACTGTTTTTT - - TRBJ1-4 TRBV7-9
CASSLGDRANTEAFF TGCGCCAGCAGCTTGGGGGACAGGGCGAACACTGAAGCTTTCTTT - TRBD1 TRBJ1-1 TRBV5-1
CASSPGGTSYEQFF TGTGCCAGCAGTCCCGGTGGGACTAGTTATGAGCAGTTCTTC - TRBD2 TRBJ2-1 TRBV2
CASATGTGERGYF TGTGCCAGTGCAACCGGGACAGGAGAACGAGGGTACTTC once TRBD1 TRBJ2-7 TRBV2
CASSRDRYNSPLHF TGTGCCAGCAGTCGGGACAGGTATAATTCACCCCTCCACTTT few TRBD1 TRBJ1-6 TRBV6-1
CASSPGGGQFF TGTGCCAGCAGCCCAGGGGGCGGTCAGTTCTTC - TRBD1 TRBJ2-1 TRBV7-8
CASSVVESSHEQFF TGTGCCAGCAGCGTAGTTGAAAGCAGCCATGAGCAGTTCTTC - - TRBJ2-1 TRBV9
CASSLYRSFSNYGYTF TGTGCCAGCAGTTTATATAGGAGCTTCTCTAACTATGGCTACACCTTC - - TRBJ1-2 TRBV12-3/TRBV12-4
CASHTSTNYGYTF TGTGCCAGCCACACCTCGACTAACTATGGCTACACCTTC - - TRBJ1-2 TRBV2
CASTFVENNEQFF TGTGCCAGCACCTTTGTTGAGAACAATGAGCAGTTCTTC once - TRBJ2-1 TRBV2
CASSQDENTPGAEAFF TGCGCCAGCAGCCAAGATGAGAACACTCCCGGTGCTGAAGCTTTCTTT - - TRBJ1-1 TRBV4-3
CASSQDSTGYGDTQYF TGTGCCAGCAGCCAAGATTCGACGGGGTACGGAGATACGCAGTATTTT - - TRBJ2-3 TRBV3-1
CSTHRVNGNEQFF TGCAGTACCCACAGGGTAAATGGCAATGAGCAGTTCTTC - - TRBJ2-1 TRBV20-1
CASSLGQAGARTDTQYF TGTGCCAGCAGCTTAGGTCAAGCGGGGGCGAGGACAGATACGCAGTATTTT - TRBD2 TRBJ2-3 TRBV7-2
CASSVGIERLYNEQFF TGTGCCAGCAGCGTAGGCATCGAGCGGCTCTACAATGAGCAGTTCTTC - - TRBJ2-1 TRBV9
CASRDSSYEQYF TGCGCCAGCAGGGACAGTTCCTACGAGCAGTACTTC - - TRBJ2-7 TRBV5-1
CSARPGQNTGELFF TGCAGTGCTAGACCGGGACAGAACACCGGGGAGCTGTTTTTT - - TRBJ2-2 TRBV20-1
CASSVVGYNSPLHF TGTGCCAGCAGCGTAGTAGGTTATAATTCACCCCTCCACTTT - - TRBJ1-6 TRBV9
CSVEGQGANYGYTF TGCAGCGTTGAGGGGCAGGGGGCTAACTATGGCTACACCTTC - TRBD1 TRBJ1-2 TRBV29-1
CASSYSIQAVDKNIQYF TGTGCCAGCAGTTACTCGATTCAAGCGGTGGACAAAAACATTCAGTACTTC - - TRBJ2-4 TRBV6-5
CSALDRDREFRQPQHF TGCAGTGCTTTGGACCGGGACAGGGAGTTTCGACAGCCCCAGCATTTT - TRBD1 TRBJ1-5 TRBV20-1
CASSLGLGDRPNTEAFF TGTGCCAGCAGCTTAGGGTTGGGGGACAGGCCGAACACTGAAGCTTTCTTT once TRBD1 TRBJ1-1 TRBV7-3
CASSIEGNSNQPQHF TGTGCCAGTAGTATTGAGGGTAATAGCAATCAGCCCCAGCATTTT once - TRBJ1-5 TRBV19
CAWSVGVAGAEGYTF TGTGCCTGGAGTGTAGGGGTAGCGGGGGCCGAGGGCTACACCTTC - - TRBJ1-2 TRBV30
CATSDPATGPQGTQYF TGTGCCACCAGTGACCCCGCGACAGGTCCCCAGGGGACCCAGTACTTC - - TRBJ2-5 TRBV24-1
CASSHNIIPLAGGTYNEQFF TGCGCCAGCAGCCACAACATAATCCCCCTAGCGGGAGGAACCTACAATGAGCAGTTCTTC once TRBD2 TRBJ2-1 TRBV4-1
CASSLGGTLAGNKYF TGTGCCAGCAGCTTAGGCGGGACGCTAGCGGGAAATAAGTACTTC once TRBD2 TRBJ2-7 TRBV13
CASSPPSQETQYF TGTGCCAGCAGTCCTCCGTCCCAAGAGACCCAGTACTTC - - TRBJ2-5 TRBV27
CSAPGRGSGNEQFF TGCAGTGCTCCCGGCCGGGGATCGGGCAATGAGCAGTTCTTC - - TRBJ2-1 TRBV20-1
CASSLPTETQYF TGTGCCAGCTCACTCCCCACGGAGACCCAGTACTTC - - TRBJ2-5 TRBV18
CASSSDRAGSTDTQYF TGTGCCAGCAGCTCAGACCGGGCAGGTTCCACAGATACGCAGTATTTT - - TRBJ2-3 TRBV7-8
CASSLDTVSYNEQFF TGCGCCAGCAGCTTGGACACGGTCTCCTACAATGAGCAGTTCTTC few - TRBJ2-1 TRBV5-1
CSASRDKPYEQYF TGCAGTGCTAGTCGGGACAAGCCCTACGAGCAGTACTTC - - TRBJ2-7 TRBV20-1
CASARTGIYEQYF TGTGCCAGCGCCAGGACAGGGATCTACGAGCAGTACTTC - TRBD1 TRBJ2-7 TRBV25-1
CASSQAVVGLAGLASTGELFF TGCGCCAGCAGCCAAGCTGTAGTCGGACTAGCGGGGTTGGCGTCCACCGGGGAGCTGTTTTTT - TRBD2 TRBJ2-2 TRBV4-3
CASSSRRGQGAKETQYF TGTGCCAGCAGTTCCCGCCGGGGACAGGGGGCTAAGGAGACCCAGTACTTC - TRBD1 TRBJ2-5 TRBV12-3/TRBV12-4
CSARASPGPKNIQYF TGCAGTGCTAGAGCTTCTCCAGGGCCTAAAAACATTCAGTACTTC - - TRBJ2-4 TRBV20-1
CASSPRLLVGEQFF TGTGCCAGCAGCCCGCGACTCTTAGTGGGTGAGCAGTTCTTC - - TRBJ2-1 TRBV7-9